This record looks at one TCR beta chain sequence and its context. Its antigen is unidentified. A much larger clone lies a single base off, so this may be a read error. Trimming took 8 bases from V and 4 from J, leaving 17 bases between them. CDR1 and CDR2 (germline): SGHDN, FVKESK. The CDR3 has 14 amino acids. PBMCs were density-gradient isolated from about 9.6 ml fresh blood. Amplification of TCR beta CDR3 regions used RNA transcripts. Investigators did first-round RT-PCR with HTBI primers, then second-round multiplex PCR. TCRdb analysed the multiplex PCR reads with MiXCR anew, one entry per CDR3 protein. In the table there are around 660,000 distinct CDR3 sequences, about two fifths of which are singletons. These data belong to a study of Graves' ophthalmopathy and Graves' hyperthyroidism. Study as a whole: Samples of peripheral blood were obtained at initial diagnosis, prior to treatment of any kind.

Broader study findings: For separating ophthalmopathy from stable hyperthyroidism, a 13-signature model gave 85% to 90% sensitivity and about 82% specificity.

The chain links TRBV14 to TRBJ2-5; a weak D match, TRBD2 (6 bases). Sequencing was done on a sample of peripheral blood. This clonotype originated in an adult man with Graves' ophthalmopathy. CDR3 in DNA: TGTGCCAGCCAGACTAGTCAGGTCGGAGAGACCCAGTACTTC. Encoded protein: CASQTSQVGETQYF.